This T cell receptor beta chain was observed in a study of blood T cells in healthy people across ages. The table lists this clonotype with a few counts. Its antigen is undetermined. Primed by a sample-barcoded 5' primer and a J-beta primer mix, a second PCR proceeded for about 6 to 11 cycles. In TCRdb, the 5' RACE reads were re-called with MiXCR into one record per CDR3 protein. Among approximately 800,000 distinct CDR3 sequences listed, around 50% were seen once. The germline V and J ends were trimmed by 2 bases and 5 bases, with 13 bases remaining between them. CDR3 length: 14 amino acids. Germline lookup yields CDR1 MNHEY and CDR2 SVGAGI. Study results and limitations: Estimated diversity that came from one million T cells was considered an underestimate. As age increased, TCR beta diversity per million T cells fell in a roughly linear fashion. Unsorted PBMC material precluded a definitive naive versus antigen-experienced comparison.

Sequencing used blood. The rearrangement uses TRBV6-5 and TRBJ2-7; D not resolved. This clonotype was sampled from a man older than 75 in good health. The CDR3 DNA follows: TGTGCCAGCAGTTACGCGAGATGGAGCCACGAGCAGTACTTC. Its translation is CASSYARWSHEQYF.